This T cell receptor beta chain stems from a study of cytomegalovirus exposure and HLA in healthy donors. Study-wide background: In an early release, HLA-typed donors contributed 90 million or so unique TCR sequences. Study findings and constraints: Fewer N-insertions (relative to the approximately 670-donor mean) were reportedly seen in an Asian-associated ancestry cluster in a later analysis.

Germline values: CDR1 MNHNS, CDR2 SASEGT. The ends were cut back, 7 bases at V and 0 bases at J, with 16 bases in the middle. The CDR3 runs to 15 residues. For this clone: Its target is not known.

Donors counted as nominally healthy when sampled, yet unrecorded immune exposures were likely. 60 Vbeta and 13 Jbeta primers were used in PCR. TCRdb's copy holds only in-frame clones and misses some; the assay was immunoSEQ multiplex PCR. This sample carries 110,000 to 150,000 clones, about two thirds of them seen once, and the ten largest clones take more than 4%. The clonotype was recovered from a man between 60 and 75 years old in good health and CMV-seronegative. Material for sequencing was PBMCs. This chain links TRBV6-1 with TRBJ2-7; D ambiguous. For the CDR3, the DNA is TGTGCCAGCACCTTTTCCCCCATACTCTCCTACGAGCAGTACTTC. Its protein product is CASTFSPILSYEQYF.